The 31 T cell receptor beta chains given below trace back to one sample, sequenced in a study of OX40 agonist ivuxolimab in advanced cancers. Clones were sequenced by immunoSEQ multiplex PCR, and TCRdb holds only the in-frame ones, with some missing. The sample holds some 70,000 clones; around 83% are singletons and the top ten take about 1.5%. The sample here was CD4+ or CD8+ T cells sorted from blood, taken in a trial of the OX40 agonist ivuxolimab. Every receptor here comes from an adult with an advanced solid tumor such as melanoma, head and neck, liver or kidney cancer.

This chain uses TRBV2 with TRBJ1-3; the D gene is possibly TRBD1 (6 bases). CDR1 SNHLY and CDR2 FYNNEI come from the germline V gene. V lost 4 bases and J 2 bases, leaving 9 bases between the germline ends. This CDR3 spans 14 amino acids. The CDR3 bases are TGTGCCAGCAGTGCAACAGGGACTGGAAACACCATATATTTT. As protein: CASSATGTGNTIYF.

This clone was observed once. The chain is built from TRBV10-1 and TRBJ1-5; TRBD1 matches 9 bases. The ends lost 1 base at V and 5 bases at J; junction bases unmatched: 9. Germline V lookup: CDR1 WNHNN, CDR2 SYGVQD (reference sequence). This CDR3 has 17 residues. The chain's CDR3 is CASSEYGTGSEDQPQHF. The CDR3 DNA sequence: TGCGCCAGCAGTGAGTATGGGACAGGGTCGGAGGATCAGCCCCAGCATTTT.

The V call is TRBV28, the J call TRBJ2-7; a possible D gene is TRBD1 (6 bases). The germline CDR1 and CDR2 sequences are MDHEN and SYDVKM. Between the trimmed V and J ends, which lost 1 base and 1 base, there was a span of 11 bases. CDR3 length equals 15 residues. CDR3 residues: CASSLSGAGSYEQYF. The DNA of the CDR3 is TGTGCCAGCAGTTTATCAGGGGCCGGGTCCTACGAGCAGTACTTC.

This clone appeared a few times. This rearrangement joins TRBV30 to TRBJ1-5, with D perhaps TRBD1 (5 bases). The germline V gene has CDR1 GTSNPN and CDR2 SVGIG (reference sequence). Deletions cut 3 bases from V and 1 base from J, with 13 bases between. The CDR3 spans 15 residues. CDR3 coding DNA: TGTGCCTGGAGCACTACAGGACCCAGCAATCAGCCCCAGCATTTT. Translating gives CAWSTTGPSNQPQHF.

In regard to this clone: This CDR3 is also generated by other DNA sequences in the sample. CDR3 amino acids: CASSLVGTVNTGELFF. The CDR3 nucleotides are TGTGCCAGCAGCTTAGTTGGGACAGTCAACACCGGGGAGCTGTTTTTT. J is TRBJ2-2 and V is TRBV5-4; 7 bases agree with TRBD1. The ends lost 2 bases at V and 2 bases at J; junction bases unmatched: 6. Germline V CDR1 and CDR2: SGHNT, YYREEE (reference sequence). There are 16 residues in the CDR3.

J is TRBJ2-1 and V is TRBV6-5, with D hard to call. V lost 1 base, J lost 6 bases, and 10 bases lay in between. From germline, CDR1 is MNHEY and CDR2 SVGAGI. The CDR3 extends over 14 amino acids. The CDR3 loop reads CASSYYRAANEQFF. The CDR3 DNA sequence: TGTGCCAGCAGTTACTATAGGGCAGCCAATGAGCAGTTCTTC.

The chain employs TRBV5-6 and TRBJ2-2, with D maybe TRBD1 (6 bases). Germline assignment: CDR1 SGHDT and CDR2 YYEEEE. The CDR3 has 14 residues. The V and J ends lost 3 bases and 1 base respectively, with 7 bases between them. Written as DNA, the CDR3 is TGTGCCAGCAGCTGGGACAAGAACACCGGGGAGCTGTTTTTT. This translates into CASSWDKNTGELFF. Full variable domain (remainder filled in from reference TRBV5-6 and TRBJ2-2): DAGVTQSPTHLIKTRGQQVTLRCSPKSGHDTVSWYQQALGQGPQFIFQYYEEEERQRGNFPDRFSGHQFPNYSSELNVNALLLGDSALYLCASSWDKNTGELFFGEGSRLTVL.

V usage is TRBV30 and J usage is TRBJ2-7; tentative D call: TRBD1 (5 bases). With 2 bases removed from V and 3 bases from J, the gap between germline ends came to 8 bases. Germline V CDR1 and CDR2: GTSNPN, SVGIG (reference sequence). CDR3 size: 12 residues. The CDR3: CAWSTTVYEQYF. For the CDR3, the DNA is TGTGCCTGGAGTACGACAGTCTACGAGCAGTACTTC.

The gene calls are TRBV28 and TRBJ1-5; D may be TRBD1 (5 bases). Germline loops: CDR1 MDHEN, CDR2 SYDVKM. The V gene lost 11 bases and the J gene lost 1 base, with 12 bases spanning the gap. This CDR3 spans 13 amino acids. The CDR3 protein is CAGRDRSNQPQHF. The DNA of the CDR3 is TGTGCCGGCCGTGACAGAAGCAATCAGCCCCAGCATTTT.

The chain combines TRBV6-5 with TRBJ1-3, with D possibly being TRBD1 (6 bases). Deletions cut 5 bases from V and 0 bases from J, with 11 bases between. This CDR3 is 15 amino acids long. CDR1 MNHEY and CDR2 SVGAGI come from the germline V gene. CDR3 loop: CASSTDRSSGNTIYF. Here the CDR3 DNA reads TGTGCCAGCAGTACGGACAGAAGCTCTGGAAACACCATATATTTT.

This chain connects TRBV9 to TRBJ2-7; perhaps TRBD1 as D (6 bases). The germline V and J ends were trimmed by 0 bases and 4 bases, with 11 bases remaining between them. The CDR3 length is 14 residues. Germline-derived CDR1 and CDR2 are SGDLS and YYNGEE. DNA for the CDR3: TGTGCCAGCAGCGTAGGCCAGGGGTATTACGAGCAGTACTTC. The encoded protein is CASSVGQGYYEQYF.

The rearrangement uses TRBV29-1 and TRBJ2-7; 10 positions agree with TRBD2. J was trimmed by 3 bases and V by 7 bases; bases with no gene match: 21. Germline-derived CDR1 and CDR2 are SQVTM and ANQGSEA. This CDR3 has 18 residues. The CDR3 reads CSAPLEGKRGGWSYEQYF. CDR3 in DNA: TGCAGCGCCCCACTGGAGGGAAAGCGGGGGGGTTGGAGCTACGAGCAGTACTTC.

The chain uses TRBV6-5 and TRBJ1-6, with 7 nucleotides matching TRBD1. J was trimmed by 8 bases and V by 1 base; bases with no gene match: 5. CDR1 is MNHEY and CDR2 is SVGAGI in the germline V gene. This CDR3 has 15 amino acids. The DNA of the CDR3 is TGTGCCAGCAGTTACTACAGGGGCCAGGATTCACCCCTCCACTTT. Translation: CASSYYRGQDSPLHF.

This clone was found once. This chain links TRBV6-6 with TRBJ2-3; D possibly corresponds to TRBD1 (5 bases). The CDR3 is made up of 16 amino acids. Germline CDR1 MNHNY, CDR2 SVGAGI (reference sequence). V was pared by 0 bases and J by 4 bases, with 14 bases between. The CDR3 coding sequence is TGTGCCAGCAGTTACTCGACAGCTCAAGGGGCAGATACGCAGTATTTT. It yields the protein CASSYSTAQGADTQYF.

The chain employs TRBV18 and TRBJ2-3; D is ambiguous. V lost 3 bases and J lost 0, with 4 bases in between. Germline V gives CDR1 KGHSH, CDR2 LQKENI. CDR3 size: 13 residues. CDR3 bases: TGTGCCAGCTCACCCGGAAGCACAGATACGCAGTATTTT. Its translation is CASSPGSTDTQYF.

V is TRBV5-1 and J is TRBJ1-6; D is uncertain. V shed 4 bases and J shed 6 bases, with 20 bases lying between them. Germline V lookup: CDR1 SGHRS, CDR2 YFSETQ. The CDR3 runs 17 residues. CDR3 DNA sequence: TGCGCCAGCAGCAGAACCGGGAGCCCGACCACTAATTCACCCCTCCACTTT. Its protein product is CASSRTGSPTTNSPLHF.

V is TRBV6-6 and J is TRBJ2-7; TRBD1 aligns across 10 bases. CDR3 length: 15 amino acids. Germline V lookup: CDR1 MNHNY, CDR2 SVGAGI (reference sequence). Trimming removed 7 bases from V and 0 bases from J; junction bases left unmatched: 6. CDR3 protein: CASTLGQGPSYEQYF. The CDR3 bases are TGTGCCAGCACCCTGGGACAGGGGCCCTCCTACGAGCAGTACTTC.

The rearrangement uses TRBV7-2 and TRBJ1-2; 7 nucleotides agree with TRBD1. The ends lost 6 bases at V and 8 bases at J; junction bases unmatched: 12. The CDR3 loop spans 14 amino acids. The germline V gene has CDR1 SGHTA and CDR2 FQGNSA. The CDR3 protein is CASRQTGRRDGYTF. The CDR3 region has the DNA TGTGCCAGCAGACAGACAGGGCGCAGGGACGGCTACACCTTC. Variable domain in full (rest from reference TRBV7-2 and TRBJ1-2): GAGVSQSPSNKVTEKGKDVELRCDPISGHTALYWYRQSLGQGLEFLIYFQGNSAPDKSGLPSDRFSAERTGGSVSTLTIQRTQQEDSAVYLCASRQTGRRDGYTFGSGTRLTVV.

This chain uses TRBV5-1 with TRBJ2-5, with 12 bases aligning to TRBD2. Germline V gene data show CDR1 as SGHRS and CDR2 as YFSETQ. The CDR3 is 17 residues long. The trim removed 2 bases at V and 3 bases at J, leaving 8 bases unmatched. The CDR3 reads CASSFGLAGLKKETQYF. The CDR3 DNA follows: TGCGCCAGCAGCTTTGGACTAGCGGGACTAAAAAAAGAGACCCAGTACTTC.

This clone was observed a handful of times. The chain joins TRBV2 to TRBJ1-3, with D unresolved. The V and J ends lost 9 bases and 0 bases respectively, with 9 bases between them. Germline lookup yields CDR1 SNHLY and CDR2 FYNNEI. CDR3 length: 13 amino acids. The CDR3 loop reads CASSFSSGNTIYF. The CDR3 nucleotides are TGTGCCAGTTCGTTCAGCTCTGGAAACACCATATATTTT.

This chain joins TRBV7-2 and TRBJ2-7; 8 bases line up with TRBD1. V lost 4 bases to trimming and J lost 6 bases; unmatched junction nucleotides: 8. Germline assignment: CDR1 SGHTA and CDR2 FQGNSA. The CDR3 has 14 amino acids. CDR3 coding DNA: TGTGCCAGCAGCTCCCGGACAGGGTCTCGCGAGCAGTACTTC. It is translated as CASSSRTGSREQYF.

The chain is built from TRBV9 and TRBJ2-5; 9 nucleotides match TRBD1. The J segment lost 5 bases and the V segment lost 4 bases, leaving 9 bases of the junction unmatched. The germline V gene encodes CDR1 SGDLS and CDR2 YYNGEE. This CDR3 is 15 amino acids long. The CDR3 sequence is CASSNRDRARETQYF. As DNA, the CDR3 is TGTGCCAGCAGCAACCGGGACAGGGCCCGGGAGACCCAGTACTTC.

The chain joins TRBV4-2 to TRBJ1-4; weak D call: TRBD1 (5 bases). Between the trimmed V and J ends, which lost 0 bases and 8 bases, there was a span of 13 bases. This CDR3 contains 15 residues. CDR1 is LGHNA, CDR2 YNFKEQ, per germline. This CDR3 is CASSQDVGVGEKLFF. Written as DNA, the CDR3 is TGTGCCAGCAGCCAAGATGTGGGGGTTGGGGAAAAACTGTTTTTT.

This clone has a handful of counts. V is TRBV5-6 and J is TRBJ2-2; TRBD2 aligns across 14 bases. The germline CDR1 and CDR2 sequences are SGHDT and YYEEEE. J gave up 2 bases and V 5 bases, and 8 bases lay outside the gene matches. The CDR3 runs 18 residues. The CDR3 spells CASRQRTSGGINTGELFF. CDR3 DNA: TGTGCCAGCAGACAAAGGACTAGCGGGGGGATTAACACCGGGGAGCTGTTTTTT.

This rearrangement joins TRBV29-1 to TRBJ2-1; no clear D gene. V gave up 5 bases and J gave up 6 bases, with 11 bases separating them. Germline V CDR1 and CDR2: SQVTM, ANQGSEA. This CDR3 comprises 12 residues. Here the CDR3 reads CSVIPNSNEQFF. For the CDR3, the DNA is TGCAGCGTTATACCAAACTCCAATGAGCAGTTCTTC.

The CDR3 spells CASSPGQTPTYEQYF. The CDR3 nucleotides are TGTGCCAGCAGTCCCGGACAGACTCCAACCTACGAGCAGTACTTC. This sequence joins TRBV6-5 and TRBJ2-7; D may be TRBD1 (6 bases). Germline V gene data show CDR1 as MNHEY and CDR2 as SVGAGI. V lost 5 bases to trimming and J lost 2 bases, with 16 bases between them. The CDR3 extends over 15 amino acids.

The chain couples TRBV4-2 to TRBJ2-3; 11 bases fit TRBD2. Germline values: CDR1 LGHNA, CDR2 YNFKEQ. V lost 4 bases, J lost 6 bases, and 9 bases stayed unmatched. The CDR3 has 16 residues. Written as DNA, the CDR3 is TGTGCCAGCAGCCTCCAGACTAGCGGGGTCGTTGATACGCAGTATTTT. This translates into CASSLQTSGVVDTQYF.

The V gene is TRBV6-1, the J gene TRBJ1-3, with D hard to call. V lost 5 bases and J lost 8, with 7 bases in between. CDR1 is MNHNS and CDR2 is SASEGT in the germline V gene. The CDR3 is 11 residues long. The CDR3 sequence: CASSPGYTIYF. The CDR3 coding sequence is TGTGCCAGCAGTCCTGGGTACACCATATATTTT.

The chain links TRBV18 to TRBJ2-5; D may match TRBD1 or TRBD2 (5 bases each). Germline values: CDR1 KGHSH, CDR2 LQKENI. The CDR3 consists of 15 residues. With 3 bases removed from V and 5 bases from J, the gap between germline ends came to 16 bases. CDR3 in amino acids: CASSPARQGGETQYF. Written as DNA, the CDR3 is TGTGCCAGCTCACCCGCCCGGCAGGGCGGGGAGACCCAGTACTTC.

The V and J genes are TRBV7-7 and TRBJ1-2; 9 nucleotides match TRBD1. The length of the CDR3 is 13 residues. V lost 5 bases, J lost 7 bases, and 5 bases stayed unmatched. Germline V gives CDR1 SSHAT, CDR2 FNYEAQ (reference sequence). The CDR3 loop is CASSPDRGGGYTF. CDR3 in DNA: TGTGCCAGCAGCCCGGACAGGGGAGGTGGCTACACCTTC.

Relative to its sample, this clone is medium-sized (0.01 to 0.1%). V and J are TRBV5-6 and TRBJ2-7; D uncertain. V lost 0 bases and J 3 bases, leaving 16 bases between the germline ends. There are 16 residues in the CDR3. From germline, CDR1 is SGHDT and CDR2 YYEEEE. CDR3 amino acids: CASSLVGQVKHYEQYF. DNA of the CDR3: TGTGCCAGCAGCTTGGTCGGCCAGGTAAAACACTACGAGCAGTACTTC.